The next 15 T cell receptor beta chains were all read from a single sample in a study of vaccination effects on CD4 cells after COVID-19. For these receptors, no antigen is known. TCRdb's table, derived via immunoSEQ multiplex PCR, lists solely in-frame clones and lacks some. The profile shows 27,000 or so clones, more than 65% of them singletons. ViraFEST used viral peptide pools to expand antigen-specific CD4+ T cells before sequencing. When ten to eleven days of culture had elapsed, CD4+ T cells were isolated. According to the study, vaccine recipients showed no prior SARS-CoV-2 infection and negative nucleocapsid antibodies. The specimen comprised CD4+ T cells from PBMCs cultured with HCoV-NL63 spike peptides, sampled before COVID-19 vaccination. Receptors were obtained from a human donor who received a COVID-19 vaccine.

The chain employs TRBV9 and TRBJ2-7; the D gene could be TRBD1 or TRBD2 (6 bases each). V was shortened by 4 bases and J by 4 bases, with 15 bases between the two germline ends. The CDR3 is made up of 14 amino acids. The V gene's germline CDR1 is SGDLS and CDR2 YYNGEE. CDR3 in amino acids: CASSRGPSTYEQYF. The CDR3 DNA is TGTGCCAGCAGCCGGGGGCCCTCGACTTACGAGCAGTACTTC. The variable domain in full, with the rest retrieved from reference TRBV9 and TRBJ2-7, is DSGVTQTPKHLITATGQRVTLRCSPRSGDLSVYWYQQSLDQGLQFLIQYYNGEERAKGNILERFSAQQFPDLHSELNLSSLELGDSALYFCASSRGPSTYEQYFGPGTRLTVT.

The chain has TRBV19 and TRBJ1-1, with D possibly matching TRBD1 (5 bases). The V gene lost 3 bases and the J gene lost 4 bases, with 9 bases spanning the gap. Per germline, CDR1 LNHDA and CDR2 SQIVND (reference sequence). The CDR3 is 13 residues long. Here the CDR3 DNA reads TGTGCCAGTAGTATTGGGGGATCCACTGAAGCTTTCTTT. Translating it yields CASSIGGSTEAFF.

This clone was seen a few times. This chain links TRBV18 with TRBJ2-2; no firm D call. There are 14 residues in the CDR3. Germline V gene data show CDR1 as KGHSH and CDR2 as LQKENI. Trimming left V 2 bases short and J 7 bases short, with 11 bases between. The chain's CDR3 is CASSPSDTSGELFF. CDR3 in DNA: TGTGCCAGCTCACCATCCGACACAAGCGGGGAGCTGTTTTTT.

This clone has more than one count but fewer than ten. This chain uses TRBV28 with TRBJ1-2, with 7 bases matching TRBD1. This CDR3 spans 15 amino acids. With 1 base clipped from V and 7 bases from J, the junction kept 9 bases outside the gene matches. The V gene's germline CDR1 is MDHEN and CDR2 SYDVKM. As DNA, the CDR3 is TGTGCCAGCAGTTTATTGGGAGGACAGGACGGTGGCTACACCTTC. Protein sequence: CASSLLGGQDGGYTF.

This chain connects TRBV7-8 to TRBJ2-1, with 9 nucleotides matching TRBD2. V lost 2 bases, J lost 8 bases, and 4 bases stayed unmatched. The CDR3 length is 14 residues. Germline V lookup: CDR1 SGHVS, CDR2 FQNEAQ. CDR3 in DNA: TGTGCCAGCAGCTTAAGAGCGGGAGGATATGAGCAGTTCTTC. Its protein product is CASSLRAGGYEQFF.

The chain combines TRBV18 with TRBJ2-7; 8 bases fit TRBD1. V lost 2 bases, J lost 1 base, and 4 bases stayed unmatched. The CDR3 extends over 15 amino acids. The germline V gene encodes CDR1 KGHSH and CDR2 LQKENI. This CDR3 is CASSPGQGRSYEQYF. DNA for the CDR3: TGTGCCAGCTCACCAGGACAGGGACGTTCCTACGAGCAGTACTTC.

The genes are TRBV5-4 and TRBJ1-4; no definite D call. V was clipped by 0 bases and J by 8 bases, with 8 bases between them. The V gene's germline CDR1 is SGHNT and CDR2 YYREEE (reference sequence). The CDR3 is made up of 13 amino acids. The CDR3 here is CASSLVPGEKLFF. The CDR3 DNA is TGTGCCAGCAGCTTGGTCCCCGGCGAAAAACTGTTTTTT. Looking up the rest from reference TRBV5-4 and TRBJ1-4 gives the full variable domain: ETGVTQSPTHLIKTRGQQVTLRCSSQSGHNTVSWYQQALGQGPQFIFQYYREEENGRGNFPPRFSGLQFPNYSSELNVNALELDDSALYLCASSLVPGEKLFFGSGTQLSVL.

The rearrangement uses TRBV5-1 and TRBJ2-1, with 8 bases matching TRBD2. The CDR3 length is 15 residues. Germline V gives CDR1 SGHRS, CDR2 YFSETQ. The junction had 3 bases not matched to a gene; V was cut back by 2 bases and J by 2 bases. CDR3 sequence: CASSFGGVAYNEQFF. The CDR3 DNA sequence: TGCGCCAGCAGCTTCGGGGGGGTCGCCTACAATGAGCAGTTCTTC.

The CDR3 region has the DNA TGTGCCAGTAGCCGGGGGGCCTATAACGGTGAGCAGTTCTTC. It codes for CASSRGAYNGEQFF. The chain links TRBV19 to TRBJ2-1; a weak D match, TRBD2 (7 bases). V shed 6 bases and J shed 9 bases, with 18 bases lying between them. Germline loops: CDR1 LNHDA, CDR2 SQIVND (reference sequence). The CDR3 sequence is 14 residues long.

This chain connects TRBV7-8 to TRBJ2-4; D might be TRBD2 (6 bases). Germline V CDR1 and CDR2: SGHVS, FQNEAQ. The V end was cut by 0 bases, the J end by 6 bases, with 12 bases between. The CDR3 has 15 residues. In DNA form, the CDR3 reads TGTGCCAGCAGCTTAGCGGGGGGTATTGGAAACATTCAGTACTTC. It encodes CASSLAGGIGNIQYF.

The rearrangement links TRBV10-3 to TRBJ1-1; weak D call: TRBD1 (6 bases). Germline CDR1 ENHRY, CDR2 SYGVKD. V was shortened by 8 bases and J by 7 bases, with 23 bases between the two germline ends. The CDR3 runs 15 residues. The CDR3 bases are TGTGCCATCGGAAATTATGGCGGCAGGGGAGATGAAGCTTTCTTT. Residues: CAIGNYGGRGDEAFF.

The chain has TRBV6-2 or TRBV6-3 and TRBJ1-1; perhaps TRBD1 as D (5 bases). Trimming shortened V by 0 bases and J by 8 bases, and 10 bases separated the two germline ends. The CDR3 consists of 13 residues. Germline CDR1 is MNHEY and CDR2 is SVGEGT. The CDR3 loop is CASSYSIREEAFF. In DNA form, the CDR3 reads TGTGCCAGCAGTTACTCGATCAGGGAAGAAGCTTTCTTT.

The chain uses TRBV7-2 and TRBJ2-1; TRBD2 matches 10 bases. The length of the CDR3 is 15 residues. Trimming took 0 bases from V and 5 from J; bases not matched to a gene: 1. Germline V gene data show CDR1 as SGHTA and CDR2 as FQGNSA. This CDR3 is CASSLASGGHNEQFF. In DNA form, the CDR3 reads TGTGCCAGCAGCTTAGCTAGCGGGGGGCACAATGAGCAGTTCTTC.

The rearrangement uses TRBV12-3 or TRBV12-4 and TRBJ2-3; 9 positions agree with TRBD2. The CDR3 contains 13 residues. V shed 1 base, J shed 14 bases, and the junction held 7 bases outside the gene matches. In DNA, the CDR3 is TGTGCCAGCAGTTTAGGAAGCGGGGGGACCAGGTATTTT. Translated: CASSLGSGGTRYF.

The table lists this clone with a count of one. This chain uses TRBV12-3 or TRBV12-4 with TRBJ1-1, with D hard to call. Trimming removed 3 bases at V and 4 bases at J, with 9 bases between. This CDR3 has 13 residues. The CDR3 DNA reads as TGTGCCAGCAGTTTCGAGGGTATCACTGAAGCTTTCTTT. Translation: CASSFEGITEAFF.